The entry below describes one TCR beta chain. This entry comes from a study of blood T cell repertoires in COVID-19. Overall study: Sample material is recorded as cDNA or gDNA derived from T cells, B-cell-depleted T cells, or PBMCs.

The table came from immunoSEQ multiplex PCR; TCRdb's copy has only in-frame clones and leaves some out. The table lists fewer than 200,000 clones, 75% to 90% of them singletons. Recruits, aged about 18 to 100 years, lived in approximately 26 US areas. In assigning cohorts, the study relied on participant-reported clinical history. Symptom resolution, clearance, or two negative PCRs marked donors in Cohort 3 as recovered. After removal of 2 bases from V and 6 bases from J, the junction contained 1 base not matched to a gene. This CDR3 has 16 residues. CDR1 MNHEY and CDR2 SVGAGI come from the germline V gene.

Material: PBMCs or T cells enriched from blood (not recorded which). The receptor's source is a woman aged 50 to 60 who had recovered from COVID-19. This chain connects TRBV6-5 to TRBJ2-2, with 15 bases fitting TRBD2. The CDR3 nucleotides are TGTGCCAGCAGTTACGGACTAGCGGGGGGGCCCGGGGAGCTGTTTTTT. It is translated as CASSYGLAGGPGELFF.